This T cell receptor (beta chain) was recorded in a study of cytomegalovirus exposure and HLA in healthy donors. The wider study: Early released data comprised around 85 million unique TCRs from HLA-typed donors.

As to this clone: Its antigen is not identified.

Study-wide results and caveats: Some highly shared sequence variants likely arose as a pipeline artifact.

A multiplex PCR was run with 60 Vbeta primers and 13 Jbeta primers. Method: immunoSEQ multiplex PCR; TCRdb's copy keeps in-frame clones and lacks some. The sample has about 160,000 clones, around 77% seen once; the top ten hold about 3.8%. The sequenced sample consisted of PBMCs. The receptor was isolated from a man aged 25-45 years in good health and CMV-seropositive.

CDR3 in DNA: TGCGCCAGCAGCTTTCGACAGGAAGGCTACAACGAGCAGTACTTC. It yields the protein CASSFRQEGYNEQYF. This chain uses TRBV5-1 with TRBJ2-7; a possible D gene is TRBD1 (6 bases). Germline assignment: CDR1 SGHRS and CDR2 YFSETQ. The CDR3 is 15 amino acids. The V and J ends lost 2 bases and 5 bases respectively, with 17 bases between them.